The 20 T cell receptor beta chains in this list originate from one sample, sequenced in a study of T-cell memory formation after mild COVID-19. TCRdb re-called the 5' RACE reads through MiXCR, storing one row per CDR3 protein. The table has some 210,000 distinct CDR3 sequences, roughly 27% seen once. Sequencing used PBMCs or a T cell subset sorted from them (not recorded which). The receptors were sampled from an adult woman who had mild COVID-19 (a few samples of this study predate the infection). Cell type and time point are not known.

This clonotype was seen a few times. The rearrangement joins TRBV25-1 to TRBJ1-1, with D unclear. Trimming shortened V by 8 bases and J by 0 bases, and 13 bases separated the two germline ends. The germline gives CDR1 MGHDK, CDR2 SYGVNS. There are 14 residues in the CDR3. This CDR3 reads CASDEGTMNTEAFF. The CDR3 DNA reads as TGTGCCAGCGACGAGGGAACCATGAACACTGAAGCTTTCTTT.

The chain joins TRBV7-9 to TRBJ1-2; 8 bases line up with TRBD1. J gave up 7 bases and V 5 bases, and 15 bases lay outside the gene matches. There are 16 residues in the CDR3. Germline V CDR1 and CDR2: SEHNR, FQNEAQ (reference sequence). This CDR3 is CASSIRDQGARVGYTF. As DNA, the CDR3 is TGTGCCAGCAGCATCAGGGATCAGGGGGCGAGGGTTGGCTACACCTTC.

This clonotype was picked up one time. The chain combines TRBV11-2 with TRBJ2-7; maybe TRBD2 (6 bases). In germline, CDR1 is SGHAT, CDR2 FQNNGV. Trimming left V 5 bases short and J 5 bases short, with 16 bases between. CDR3 length: 14 amino acids. The DNA of the CDR3 is TGTGCCAGCAGCCCCGTGGGGGGTTTCAACGAGCAGTACTTC. It translates to CASSPVGGFNEQYF.

The V call is TRBV30, the J call TRBJ2-3, with 7 bases matching TRBD2. J lost 3 bases, V lost 0 bases, and 6 bases had no gene match. Germline V gene data show CDR1 as GTSNPN and CDR2 as SVGIG (reference sequence). The CDR3 runs to 15 residues. In DNA, the CDR3 is TGTGCCTGGAGTGTACGTGCGGGAGCGACAGATACGCAGTATTTT. Its translation is CAWSVRAGATDTQYF.

This clonotype turned up a few times. The rearrangement uses TRBV14 and TRBJ2-1, with 8 bases lining up with TRBD2. J was trimmed by 8 bases and V by 4 bases; bases with no gene match: 10. The CDR3 totals 15 residues. CDR1 and CDR2 from the germline V gene are SGHDN and FVKESK. CDR3 residues: CASSRAWLAGDEQFF. The CDR3 nucleotides read TGTGCCAGCAGCCGCGCTTGGCTAGCGGGCGATGAGCAGTTCTTC.

A few counts support this clonotype. The chain employs TRBV7-8 and TRBJ2-7; D might be TRBD1 (5 bases). The V gene lost 4 bases and the J gene lost 6 bases, with 13 bases spanning the gap. Germline CDR1 SGHVS, CDR2 FQNEAQ. The CDR3 has 13 amino acids. The DNA for the CDR3 is TGTGCCAGCAGCTCCACCAGGGTGGGCGAGCAGTACTTC. Its protein product is CASSSTRVGEQYF. The whole variable domain, filled in from reference TRBV7-8 and TRBJ2-7, reads GAGVSQSPRYKVAKRGQDVALRCDPISGHVSLFWYQQALGQGPEFLTYFQNEAQLDKSGLPSDRFFAERPEGSVSTLKIQRTQQEDSAVYLCASSSTRVGEQYFGPGTRLTVT.

The rearrangement uses TRBV27 and TRBJ1-6; D may be TRBD1 (5 bases). This CDR3 region has 13 residues. Trimming left V 5 bases short and J 6 bases short, with 8 bases between. Germline V CDR1 and CDR2: MNHEY, SMNVEV (reference sequence). The DNA for the CDR3 is TGTGCCAGCAGTCCGACAGCTAATTCACCCCTCCACTTT. It encodes CASSPTANSPLHF.

This clonotype occurred a few times. The rearrangement uses TRBV12-3 or TRBV12-4 and TRBJ1-5, with D perhaps matching TRBD1 (5 bases). The germline V and J ends were trimmed by 5 bases and 7 bases, with 15 bases remaining between them. This CDR3 comprises 14 residues. This chain's CDR3 is CASSPVGGNQPQHF. The CDR3 DNA sequence: TGTGCCAGCAGTCCAGTGGGGGGAAACCAGCCCCAGCATTTT.

The DNA of the CDR3 is TGTGCCAGCAGAAGGCAGGGGATCAATGAGCAGTTCTTC. Encoded protein: CASRRQGINEQFF. The chain joins TRBV14 to TRBJ2-1, with D possibly matching TRBD1 (6 bases). The V and J ends lost 6 bases and 6 bases respectively, with 12 bases between them. CDR1 is SGHDN and CDR2 is FVKESK in the germline V gene. CDR3 length: 13 amino acids.

V usage is TRBV6-5 and J usage is TRBJ2-2; TRBD2 agrees at 14 bases. Germline-derived CDR1 and CDR2 are MNHEY and SVGAGI. Trimming at V came to 6 bases and at J to 2 bases, leaving 11 bases not matched to a gene. The CDR3 runs to 19 residues. CDR3 amino acids: CASRARLAGGLRNTGELFF. CDR3 bases: TGTGCCAGCAGAGCACGACTAGCGGGGGGGCTTCGTAACACCGGGGAGCTGTTTTTT.

This clonotype was counted a few times. J is TRBJ2-1 and V is TRBV7-6, with 7 positions matching TRBD2. Germline V gene sequence: CDR1 SGHVS, CDR2 FNYEAQ. With V trimmed by 1 base and J by 7 bases, 10 bases remained unmatched. The CDR3 length is 16 residues. DNA for the CDR3: TGTGCCAGCAGCTTAGTTCCCCCCAGGGAGGGAAATGAGCAGTTCTTC. It yields the protein CASSLVPPREGNEQFF. Full variable domain (remainder filled in from reference TRBV7-6 and TRBJ2-1): GAGVSQSPRYKVTKRGQDVALRCDPISGHVSLYWYRQALGQGPEFLTYFNYEAQQDKSGLPNDRFSAERPEGSISTLTIQRTEQRDSAMYRCASSLVPPREGNEQFFGPGTRLTVL.

This clonotype was detected a few times. This chain joins TRBV29-1 and TRBJ1-1; 9 positions agree with TRBD1. V lost 6 bases and J lost 4; bases outside the gene matches: 12. Germline CDR1 reads SQVTM; CDR2 reads ANQGSEA. This CDR3 comprises 15 residues. Written as DNA, the CDR3 is TGCAGCGTCCCGAGGGACAGGGAATTGGGCACTGAAGCTTTCTTT. Amino acids: CSVPRDRELGTEAFF. The full variable domain, completed using reference TRBV29-1 and TRBJ1-1, is SAVISQKPSRDICQRGTSLTIQCQVDSQVTMMFWYRQQPGQSLTLIATANQGSEATYESGFVIDKFPISRPNLTFSTLTVSNMSPEDSSIYLCSVPRDRELGTEAFFGQGTRLTVV.

The V call is TRBV24-1, the J call TRBJ2-2, with TRBD2 matching over 9 bases. There are 14 residues in the CDR3. Per the germline V gene, CDR1 is KGHDR and CDR2 is SFDVKD. V lost 5 bases and J lost 7; bases outside the gene matches: 4. CDR3 DNA sequence: TGTGCCACCAGTGGTCAGCGGGAGGTCGGGGAGCTGTTTTTT. Residues: CATSGQREVGELFF.

This clonotype showed up just a few times. The J gene is TRBJ1-2, the V gene TRBV3-1, with D hard to call. This CDR3 spans 13 amino acids. Germline V gene data show CDR1 as LGHDT and CDR2 as YNNKEL (reference sequence). Trimming removed 4 bases from V and 7 bases from J, with 13 bases in between. This chain's CDR3 is CASSRTVLSGYTF. DNA for the CDR3: TGTGCCAGCAGCCGGACGGTCCTCAGTGGCTACACCTTC.

The chain employs TRBV2 and TRBJ2-5; perhaps TRBD2 as D (7 bases). Trimming took 6 bases from V and 5 from J, leaving 19 bases between them. This CDR3 contains 15 residues. The germline gives CDR1 SNHLY, CDR2 FYNNEI. The CDR3 here is CASSRTGGGRETQYF. CDR3 DNA sequence: TGTGCCAGCAGCAGAACGGGGGGCGGTCGTGAGACCCAGTACTTC.

The chain employs TRBV20-1 and TRBJ2-7; 7 nucleotides agree with TRBD2. The CDR3 length is 12 residues. Unmatched junction bases numbered 5, after V lost 6 bases and J lost 3 bases. The germline gives CDR1 DFQATT, CDR2 SNEGSKA (reference sequence). The CDR3 coding sequence is TGCAGTGCCCTTAGCGGGCTCTACGAGCAGTACTTC. This encodes CSALSGLYEQYF.

This clonotype was counted only a few times. The J gene is TRBJ1-2, the V gene TRBV7-9; no definite D call. The length of the CDR3 is 13 residues. V lost 6 bases, J lost 4 bases, and 12 bases lay in between. From germline, CDR1 is SEHNR and CDR2 FQNEAQ (reference sequence). In nucleotides, the CDR3 is TGTGCCAGCAGAGCGGCCCGCTCCTATGGCTACACCTTC. Its protein is CASRAARSYGYTF.

This clonotype appeared a few times. The chain is built from TRBV5-1 and TRBJ1-1; D is possibly TRBD1 (5 bases). V was clipped by 4 bases and J by 0 bases, with 13 bases between them. Per the germline V gene, CDR1 is SGHRS and CDR2 is YFSETQ. The CDR3 runs 15 residues. The CDR3 nucleotides read TGCGCCAGCAGCGGGGCGACAGCTTTGAACACTGAAGCTTTCTTT. Protein product: CASSGATALNTEAFF. The full variable domain, in which reference TRBV5-1 and TRBJ1-1 provide the parts outside the CDR3, is KAGVTQTPRYLIKTRGQQVTLSCSPISGHRSVSWYQQTPGQGLQFLFEYFSETQRNKGNFPGRFSGRQFSNSRSEMNVSTLELGDSALYLCASSGATALNTEAFFGQGTRLTVV.

This clonotype came up a few times. The J gene is TRBJ2-7, the V gene TRBV10-3; D could derive from TRBD1 or TRBD2 (5 bases each). The CDR3 is 14 amino acids. The ends were cut back, 3 bases at V and 6 bases at J, with 15 bases in the middle. Per germline, CDR1 ENHRY and CDR2 SYGVKD. The CDR3 region has the DNA TGTGCCATCAGTGAAGGACACGGGGCTCTCGAGCAGTACTTC. Translating gives CAISEGHGALEQYF.

The rearrangement joins TRBV20-1 to TRBJ2-3; TRBD2 might be the D (6 bases). Germline assignment: CDR1 DFQATT and CDR2 SNEGSKA (reference sequence). CDR3 length equals 19 residues. Trimming left V 5 bases short and J 2 bases short, with 29 bases between. This CDR3 reads CSAQSWRALTDVYTDTQYF. The CDR3, as DNA: TGCAGTGCTCAGAGTTGGAGGGCCCTCACGGATGTATACACAGATACGCAGTATTTT.